Detailed here is one T cell receptor (beta chain). Antigen unknown. The sample comes from a study of shared clonotypes between healthy human individuals. Study results and limitations: Memory subsets had estimated richness that was generally smaller than that of naive subsets. When compared with the clonotypes that were shared by all four sorted-subset donors, the non-shared clonotypes turned out to have lower generation probabilities.

Germline CDR1 reads SNHLY; CDR2 reads FYNNEI. The V end lost 6 bases, the J end lost 0 bases, and 11 bases lay between the germline ends. The CDR3 runs 14 residues. TCRdb keeps only in-frame clones here, not all; method: immunoSEQ multiplex PCR. In the table there are about 700,000 clones, roughly nine tenths of which are singletons. Naive CD8 cells were CD45RO-negative, positively selected for CCR7, excluding terminally differentiated effector memory CD45RA+ cells. All donors qualified as healthy HIV-negative adults and had experienced no recent acute infections or vaccinations. Donors were Caucasian adults residing in Nashville, Tennessee, USA.

Material: naive CD8+ T cells sorted from blood. This receptor was identified in a man younger than 40 in good health. This rearrangement joins TRBV2 to TRBJ1-1; D possibly corresponds to TRBD1 (6 bases). The CDR3, as DNA: TGTGCCAGCAGGCTAGGGGGATTGAACACTGAAGCTTTCTTT. It encodes CASRLGGLNTEAFF. Full variable domain (missing parts from reference TRBV2 and TRBJ1-1): EPEVTQTPSHQVTQMGQEVILRCVPISNHLYFYWYRQILGQKVEFLVSFYNNEISEKSEIFDDQFSVERPDGSNFTLKIRSTKLEDSAMYFCASRLGGLNTEAFFGQGTRLTVV.